One and the same sample provided the 20 T cell receptor beta chains below, sequenced in a study of vaccination and CD4 T cells after COVID-19 (dated by TCRdb to the early 2020s). The library came from PCR. TCRdb records Illumina iSeq 100 as the sequencer. At the Johns Hopkins FTIC core, DNA from the cultured CD4+ T cells underwent TCR sequencing with the Oncomine TCR Beta short-read assay. TCRdb reanalyzed the raw reads on its own, using fastp at Q25 for trimming and MiXCR for clone calling, and kept in-frame beta chains. Each CDR3 protein appears once, grouped with its most common genes and DNA. Counted in this sample were several thousand distinct CDR3 sequences; 45% to 70% of them appeared once. The ten top clones hold just over 35% of the sample. This sample's treatment or condition label indicates: approximately nine-day PBMC culture with coronavirus spike peptide pools or control peptides (ViraFEST assay).

These TCRs' antigens remain unknown. Input material: CD4+ T cells from blood, cultured in vitro. The receptors derive from a human donor who had recovered from COVID-19.

V usage is TRBV5-4 and J usage is TRBJ1-2; D unresolved. This CDR3 region has 14 residues. Germline V gene data show CDR1 as SGHNT and CDR2 as YYREEE (reference sequence). With 6 bases removed from V and 4 bases from J, the gap between germline ends came to 16 bases. As DNA, the CDR3 is TGTGCCAGCACCCTAAAAGGTGCCTCCTATGGCTACACCTTC. It translates to CASTLKGASYGYTF. The full variable domain, completed using reference TRBV5-4 and TRBJ1-2, is ETGVTQSPTHLIKTRGQQVTLRCSSQSGHNTVSWYQQALGQGPQFIFQYYREEENGRGNFPPRFSGLQFPNYSSELNVNALELDDSALYLCASTLKGASYGYTFGSGTRLTVV.

The rearrangement joins TRBV7-3 to TRBJ1-2; TRBD1 agrees at 9 bases. Germline CDR1 and CDR2: SGHTA and FQGTGA. There are 14 residues in the CDR3. Unmatched junction bases numbered 9, after V lost 5 bases and J lost 8 bases. For the CDR3, the DNA is TGTGCCAGCAGCATCAGAGGGGACAGGGAAGGCTACACCTTC. Translating gives CASSIRGDREGYTF.

Sample share makes this clonotype medium-sized (0.01 to 0.1%). V and J are TRBV7-2 and TRBJ2-7; maybe TRBD1 (5 bases). V shed 7 bases and J shed 7 bases, with 20 bases lying between them. The CDR3 is made up of 14 amino acids. The V gene's germline CDR1 is SGHTA and CDR2 FQGNSA. CDR3 sequence (DNA): TGTGCCAGCAAGGCCGGGCAGGGAAACGTAGAGCAGTACTTC. This sequence encodes CASKAGQGNVEQYF.

The V and J genes are TRBV7-8 and TRBJ1-6; 8 nucleotides agree with TRBD1. Germline V lookup: CDR1 SGHVS, CDR2 FQNEAQ. The CDR3 runs to 15 residues. V was clipped by 5 bases and J by 6 bases; unmatched bases: 6. The CDR3 reads CASSTGQGVNSPLHF. The CDR3 bases are TGTGCCAGCAGCACTGGACAGGGTGTTAATTCACCCCTCCACTTT.

This clonotype came up a few times. This sequence joins TRBV7-2 and TRBJ1-2; no reliable D call. The germline V gene encodes CDR1 SGHTA and CDR2 FQGNSA. Trimming pared 5 bases from V and 4 bases from J, leaving 14 bases between. The CDR3 is made up of 14 amino acids. CDR3 protein: CASSPYNGAYGYTF. In DNA, the CDR3 is TGTGCCAGCAGCCCGTATAACGGTGCCTATGGCTACACCTTC.

The J gene is TRBJ1-2, the V gene TRBV29-1; D is perhaps TRBD1 (5 bases). Trimming cost V 5 bases and J 8 bases, with 15 bases left between them. The CDR3 covers 12 residues. CDR1 is SQVTM and CDR2 is ANQGSEA in the germline V gene. CDR3 in DNA: TGCAGCGTTCCCCAGGGAACGGGAGGCTACACCTTC. The encoded protein is CSVPQGTGGYTF.

This chain links TRBV20-1 with TRBJ2-7, with D perhaps TRBD1 or TRBD2 (5 bases each). This CDR3 has 13 residues. V lost 6 bases and J 3 bases, leaving 15 bases between the germline ends. Germline V CDR1 and CDR2: DFQATT, SNEGSKA (reference sequence). CDR3 loop: CSAPITGGYEQYF. For the CDR3, the DNA is TGCAGTGCACCGATTACAGGAGGCTACGAGCAGTACTTC.

The chain has TRBV6-2 or TRBV6-3 and TRBJ1-2; the D is unclear. Trimming removed 7 bases from V and 2 bases from J, with 11 bases in between. There are 13 residues in the CDR3. Germline CDR1 and CDR2: MNHEY and SVGEGT. The CDR3 DNA is TGTGCCAGCAACCTTGACGGGAACTATGGCTACACCTTC. Protein: CASNLDGNYGYTF.

The J gene is TRBJ2-7, the V gene TRBV7-9; TRBD1 might be the D (6 bases). In germline, CDR1 is SEHNR, CDR2 FQNEAQ (reference sequence). The CDR3 length is 14 residues. Trimming stripped 5 bases from V and 9 bases from J, with 20 bases between. CDR3 loop: CASSPRARGVGQYF. In DNA, the CDR3 is TGTGCCAGCAGCCCCCGAGCCAGGGGAGTTGGGCAGTACTTC.

This clonotype is labeled large. The J gene is TRBJ2-1, the V gene TRBV28, with TRBD2 as a possible D gene (5 bases). CDR1 is MDHEN, CDR2 SYDVKM, per germline. V was trimmed by 10 bases and J by 2 bases, leaving 12 bases between them. The CDR3 has 13 amino acids. The CDR3 region has the DNA TGTGCCACCACGTGGGGAGCCTACAATGAGCAGTTCTTC. Its translation: CATTWGAYNEQFF.

The chain couples TRBV2 to TRBJ2-7; possibly TRBD1 for D (5 bases). Germline values: CDR1 SNHLY, CDR2 FYNNEI. The V end was cut by 5 bases, the J end by 3 bases, with 11 bases between. There are 13 residues in the CDR3. The CDR3 spells CASSTGFNYEQYF. Here the CDR3 DNA reads TGTGCCAGCAGTACAGGCTTCAACTACGAGCAGTACTTC.

The chain carries TRBV5-8 and TRBJ1-6, with TRBD1 matching over 9 bases. Germline CDR1 and CDR2: SGHTS and YDEGEE. Trimming removed 5 bases from V and 10 bases from J; junction bases left unmatched: 7. The CDR3 is 14 residues long. This CDR3 reads CASRRGQGYSPLHF. CDR3 nucleotide sequence: TGTGCCAGCAGAAGGGGACAGGGCTACTCACCCCTCCACTTT.

The CDR3 is CASSFRTEAFF. Written as DNA, the CDR3 is TGTGCCAGCAGCTTTCGAACTGAAGCTTTCTTT. The chain uses TRBV7-2 and TRBJ1-1; no clear D. V dropped 3 bases and J dropped 5 bases, with 4 bases sitting between them. This CDR3 comprises 11 residues. CDR1 and CDR2 from the germline V gene are SGHTA and FQGNSA.

The V call is TRBV10-3, the J call TRBJ2-7; no firm D call. The CDR3 has 13 amino acids. Germline-derived CDR1 and CDR2 are ENHRY and SYGVKD. Deletions cut 8 bases from V and 1 base from J, with 12 bases between. The CDR3 DNA follows: TGTGCCATCGCGTCGGGCGGATCCTACGAGCAGTACTTC. This sequence encodes CAIASGGSYEQYF.

The V and J genes are TRBV7-3 and TRBJ2-7, with 9 nucleotides matching TRBD1. V lost 5 bases to trimming and J lost 6 bases; unmatched junction nucleotides: 11. This CDR3 is built from 15 residues. CDR1 and CDR2 from the germline V gene are SGHTA and FQGTGA. The CDR3 DNA reads TGTGCCAGCAGCCCCACAGGGGGCGCAGGGGGCGAGCAGTACTTC. As protein: CASSPTGGAGGEQYF.

This CDR3 reads CSAYNPGTGLNYGYTF. CDR3 sequence (DNA): TGCAGTGCTTACAACCCGGGGACAGGGCTTAACTATGGCTACACCTTC. The J gene is TRBJ1-2, the V gene TRBV20-1; TRBD1 aligns across 9 bases. The CDR3 has 16 amino acids. Unmatched junction bases numbered 11, after V lost 5 bases and J lost 1 base. Germline CDR1 and CDR2: DFQATT and SNEGSKA (reference sequence).

This rearrangement joins TRBV20-1 to TRBJ1-5; D is ambiguous. CDR3 length equals 15 residues. Germline assignment: CDR1 DFQATT and CDR2 SNEGSKA (reference sequence). Deletions cut 0 bases from V and 5 bases from J, with 14 bases between. CDR3 DNA: TGCAGTGCTAGAGATCTGCGAGGACCAGATCAGCCCCAGCATTTT. Amino acid sequence: CSARDLRGPDQPQHF.

This clonotype was seen a few times. This chain connects TRBV7-6 to TRBJ2-7; D not certain. Trimming left V 5 bases short and J 4 bases short, with 6 bases between. Germline V lookup: CDR1 SGHVS, CDR2 FNYEAQ. CDR3 length: 11 amino acids. CDR3 loop: CASSTGYEQYF. The CDR3 DNA reads TGTGCCAGCAGCACGGGTTACGAGCAGTACTTC.

V and J are TRBV20-1 and TRBJ1-1; D not resolved. Germline assignment: CDR1 DFQATT and CDR2 SNEGSKA (reference sequence). CDR3 length: 11 amino acids. CDR3 sequence reads: CSPMGNTEAFF. For the CDR3, the DNA is TGCAGCCCCATGGGGAACACTGAAGCTTTCTTT.

This rearrangement joins TRBV7-7 to TRBJ2-7; D ambiguous. V was trimmed by 7 bases and J by 2 bases, leaving 9 bases between them. The CDR3 consists of 12 residues. Germline V CDR1 and CDR2: SSHAT, FNYEAQ (reference sequence). The CDR3 here is CASNRRPYEQYF. CDR3 DNA: TGTGCCAGCAACCGACGTCCCTACGAGCAGTACTTC.